By frequency in the sample, the clone carrying this TCR beta chain is large. Its antigen remains unknown. Peripheral blood genomic DNA, not sorted cells or RNA, was the template. This entry comes from a study of T cell repertoires in aging, cancer and after chemotherapy. Study summary: Donor ages fell into six groups from 30 or younger up to 70 or older. Glioblastoma patients receiving temozolomide-based therapy gave paired samples before and after chemotherapy. Study findings and constraints: Across the chemotherapy interval, each cancer cohort showed higher median generation probability, suggesting thymic rebound. Compared with age-matched healthy donors, untreated hematological or solid cancer patients showed higher blood TCR clonality.

TRB rearrangements spanning V, D and J were amplified using mixed TRB-A/B primers. In TCRdb, the multiplex PCR reads were re-called with MiXCR into one record per CDR3 protein. The data contain 1,500 to 2,000 distinct CDR3 sequences, around 23% of them singletons. With V trimmed by 7 bases and J by 7 bases, 5 bases remained unmatched. The CDR3 sequence is 14 residues long. Germline assignment: CDR1 MNHNS and CDR2 SASEGT. The sequencing sample was made of blood. This receptor was identified in a human donor with a solid tumor. This chain connects TRBV6-1 to TRBJ1-6; 9 bases are a match to TRBD1. CDR3 amino acids: CASTWDRENSPLHF. The CDR3 DNA reads as TGTGCCAGCACGTGGGACAGGGAAAATTCACCCCTCCACTTT.